The clone carrying this T cell receptor beta chain came up many times. The antigen remains unidentified. The sample is drawn from a study of regulatory T cells in long-lasting Graves disease. About the study: Under 3 months of antithyroid drugs had been taken by newly diagnosed Graves' patients.

CDR3 size: 13 residues. V dropped 0 bases and J dropped 5 bases, with 10 bases sitting between them. Germline V lookup: CDR1 SQVTM, CDR2 ANQGSEA. Indicated time point: newly diagnosed GD, antithyroid drugs for less than 3 months. Extracted RNA from PBMCs served as the source of the TCR library. Combining iRepertoire HTBI primers with Arm-PCR of CDR3 regions, the authors built TCR beta libraries. TCRdb analysed the multiplex PCR reads with MiXCR anew, one entry per CDR3 protein. The table lists about 540,000 distinct CDR3 sequences, approximately 13% of them singletons. General study findings and limits: Persistent Graves' patients possessed reduced TCR diversity relative to recently diagnosed ones.

The sample also formed part of further work on T cells in Graves' hyperthyroidism and ophthalmopathy. According to that study: Also found in blood were most expanded thyroid clonotypes above 0.001.

This TCR was sampled from a man between 25 and 39 years old with Graves disease. V usage is TRBV29-1 and J usage is TRBJ1-2; D possibly corresponds to TRBD1 (6 bases). The sequenced sample was peripheral blood mononuclear cells (PBMCs), obtained at new diagnosis, from a patient treated with antithyroid drugs. The CDR3 DNA is TGCAGCGTTGAAGATCGGGGGCAGTATGGCTACACCTTC. Translation: CSVEDRGQYGYTF.